Described below is a single T cell receptor beta chain sequence and its context. The clone's antigen remains unknown. It has no much larger one-base neighbor in the sample; base qualities were not kept. A second Seattle source provided samples from volunteer blood donors who had recovered from COVID-19. The collaborating institutions used their own protocols to collect whole blood in K2EDTA tubes. For TCRbeta analysis, collaborators shipped samples as frozen whole blood, isolated PBMCs, or DNA extracted from either of those sample types. The data were obtained in a study of blood T cell repertoires in COVID-19 (dated by TCRdb to the early 2020s). Regarding the complete study: Samples from collaborators originated in the United States, Italy and Spain and spanned both the acute and convalescent phases of COVID-19. The material from the prospective study consisted of cDNA or gDNA derived from T cells, B-cell-depleted T cells, or PBMCs. Subjects who had been exposed to COVID-19, were actively infected with it, or had recovered from it provided the deeply sampled blood TCRbeta repertoires that made up the dataset. The repertoires were released in a freely available public database intended as a resource for research on the immune response to SARS-CoV-2. The samples were drawn from the first 160 participants of the ongoing ImmuneRACE study and from under 1,500 subjects provided by 6 global collaborators. Nearly every sample came with metadata listing a de-identified subject ID, COVID-19 status, age in years and sex. HLA class I and class II types, where available, came from metadata supplied by the sample provider rather than from assay-based typing. What the research found in general, with its limitations: The quantity of clinical and demographic metadata differed by source and by participant and was supplied without curation.

TCRbeta CDR3 regions were amplified from genomic DNA using the immunoSEQ Assay, a bias-controlled multiplex PCR. On the study's bioinformatics: Nucleated cell counts per sample were estimated from amplification of reference gene primers within the assay. To quantify the absolute abundance of each unique TCRbeta CDR3 rearrangement, sequence reads were collapsed and filtered. For each sample, productive Simpson clonality was calculated by taking the square root of Simpson's diversity index across productive rearrangements. The source is immuneACCESS, and TCRdb retained only in-frame sequences with V and J called. Part of the clones is not carried over; for the studies checked, unresolved V genes explain less than half of this, and the remainder is unexplained. That table supplies the V and J calls and clone size; D and trimming were determined from the DNA. For this sample the table gives about 240,000 clones, of which more than 75% were detected only once. Together, the top ten hold 0.9% to 1% of the sample.

The CDR3 covers 14 residues, taking in both the cysteine and the phenylalanine. The entry retains the CDR3 DNA only, 42 bases that are in frame from base 1. In the germline V gene, CDR1 corresponds to MNHEY and CDR2 to SVGEGT. V is reduced by 5 bases and J by 4 bases, leaving a spacing of 12 bases between them. Sequenced sample: peripheral blood. This TCR came from a woman aged 40 to 55 who had recovered from COVID-19. This chain is built from TRBV6-2 or TRBV6-3 and TRBJ1-5, with the D gene not confidently named. The base sequence is TGTGCCAGCAGTCGAACAGCCTTTAATCAGCCCCAGCATTTT. It is translated as CASSRTAFNQPQHF.